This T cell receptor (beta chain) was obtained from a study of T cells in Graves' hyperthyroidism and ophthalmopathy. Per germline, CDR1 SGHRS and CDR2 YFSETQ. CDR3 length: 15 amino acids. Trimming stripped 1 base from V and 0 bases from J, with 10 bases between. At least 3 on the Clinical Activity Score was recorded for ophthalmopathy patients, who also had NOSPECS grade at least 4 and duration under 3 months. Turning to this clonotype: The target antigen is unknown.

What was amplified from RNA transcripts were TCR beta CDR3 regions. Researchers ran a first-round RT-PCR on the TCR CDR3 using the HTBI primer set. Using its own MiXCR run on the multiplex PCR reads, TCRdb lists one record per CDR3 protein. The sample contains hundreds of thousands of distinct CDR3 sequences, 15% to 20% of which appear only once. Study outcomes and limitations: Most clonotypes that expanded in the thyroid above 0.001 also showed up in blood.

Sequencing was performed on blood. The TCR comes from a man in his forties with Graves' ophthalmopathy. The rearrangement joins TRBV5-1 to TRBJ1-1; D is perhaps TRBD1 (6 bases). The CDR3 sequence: CASSLFGGLNTEAFF. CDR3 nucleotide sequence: TGCGCCAGCAGCTTGTTTGGGGGCTTGAACACTGAAGCTTTCTTT.